These 14 T cell receptor beta chains came from one sample sequenced in a study of CD8 T cells in ankylosing spondylitis. Study observations and caveats: Made up of about eight highly homologous variants, a TCR beta motif appeared characteristic of ankylosing spondylitis blood.

TCRdb fed the 5' RACE reads into MiXCR, producing one record per CDR3 protein. The sample has fewer than 500,000 distinct CDR3 sequences, around 22% seen once. Their antigens are not known. Sequencing was carried out using blood, either unsorted or a sorted T cell fraction (not recorded which). These receptors were collected from a male donor with ankylosing spondylitis.

The V gene is TRBV10-2, the J gene TRBJ1-4; D is possibly TRBD1 (6 bases). Trimming took off 3 bases at V and 4 bases at J, with 9 bases between the two ends. There are 14 residues in the CDR3. Germline loops: CDR1 WSHSY, CDR2 SAAADI. The CDR3 sequence: CASSDQGFNEKLFF. The CDR3 bases are TGCGCCAGCAGTGATCAGGGGTTTAATGAAAAACTGTTTTTT.

The chain recombines TRBV5-1 with TRBJ1-2, with D possibly TRBD1 on 6 matching bases. The CDR3 runs to 15 residues. Deletions cut 1 base from V and 2 bases from J, with 12 bases between. The germline gives CDR1 SGHRS, CDR2 YFSETQ. CDR3 amino acids: CASSLLPGANYGYTF. DNA for the CDR3: TGCGCCAGCAGCTTGCTGCCAGGGGCGAACTATGGCTACACCTTC.

The sample holds a few counts of this clonotype. The chain uses TRBV12-3 or TRBV12-4 and TRBJ2-2; a weak D match, TRBD2 (6 bases). V lost 6 bases and J lost 5, with 13 bases in between. There are 14 residues in the CDR3. The chain's CDR3 is CASRPSGFTGELFF. The DNA for the CDR3 is TGTGCCAGCAGACCAAGCGGGTTTACCGGGGAGCTGTTTTTT.

The chain carries TRBV25-1 and TRBJ2-5; D unresolved. Trimming took off 1 base at V and 4 bases at J, with 10 bases between the two ends. The CDR3 runs 14 residues. Germline loops: CDR1 MGHDK, CDR2 SYGVNS. The CDR3 loop is CASSEFITAETQYF. DNA of the CDR3: TGTGCCAGCAGTGAATTTATCACAGCAGAGACCCAGTACTTC.

This clonotype was observed a handful of times. The V call is TRBV10-3, the J call TRBJ2-2; D is perhaps TRBD1 or TRBD2 (5 bases each). V dropped 4 bases and J dropped 8 bases, with 11 bases sitting between them. The germline V gene encodes CDR1 ENHRY and CDR2 SYGVKD. The CDR3 runs 13 residues. This CDR3 reads CAISGTWGGELFF. The DNA of the CDR3 is TGTGCCATCAGTGGGACTTGGGGGGGGGAGCTGTTTTTT.

This clonotype was recorded a few times. The CDR3 DNA sequence: TGCGCCAGCAGCCAAGATATAGAGGTCGGGGAGCTGTTTTTT. Residues: CASSQDIEVGELFF. This rearrangement joins TRBV4-3 to TRBJ2-2; no reliable D call. Germline CDR1 LGHNA, CDR2 YSLEER. The length of the CDR3 is 14 residues. V was clipped by 0 bases and J by 7 bases, with 9 bases between them.

The chain joins TRBV18 to TRBJ1-4, with a possible D match to TRBD1 (6 bases). Germline V lookup: CDR1 KGHSH, CDR2 LQKENI. This CDR3 region has 15 residues. V gave up 3 bases and J gave up 7 bases, with 15 bases separating them. CDR3 coding DNA: TGTGCCAGCTCACCGATCAACAGGGCGGGTGAAAAACTGTTTTTT. It translates to CASSPINRAGEKLFF.

V is TRBV9 and J is TRBJ2-5, with 10 bases matching TRBD1. CDR3 size: 15 residues. Germline CDR1 reads SGDLS; CDR2 reads YYNGEE. V shed 1 base and J 2 bases; nucleotides not matched to a gene: 2. The CDR3 loop is CASSVRTGGQETQYF. The CDR3 DNA is TGTGCCAGCAGCGTAAGGACAGGGGGGCAAGAGACCCAGTACTTC.

This rearrangement joins TRBV6-4 to TRBJ2-1; 7 positions match TRBD2. The junction had 9 bases not matched to a gene; V was cut back by 5 bases and J by 8 bases. This CDR3 contains 14 residues. From germline, CDR1 is MRHNA and CDR2 SNTAGT. The CDR3 reads CASSRTRGSDEQFF. The DNA of the CDR3 is TGTGCCAGCAGTCGTACGCGGGGGTCCGATGAGCAGTTCTTC.

This clonotype was found many times. The chain uses TRBV12-3 or TRBV12-4 and TRBJ2-5, with 10 bases matching TRBD1. With 6 bases clipped from V and 3 bases from J, the junction kept 1 base outside the gene matches. The CDR3 sequence is 13 residues long. The CDR3 loop reads CASRDRGEETQYF. CDR3 DNA: TGTGCCAGCAGGGACAGGGGGGAAGAGACCCAGTACTTC.

This clonotype was counted between two and nine times. This chain uses TRBV25-1 with TRBJ2-5, with D possibly TRBD2 on 7 matching bases. V lost 1 base to trimming and J lost 6 bases, with 12 bases between them. The CDR3 has 14 residues. CDR1 is MGHDK and CDR2 is SYGVNS in the germline V gene. The CDR3 DNA follows: TGTGCCAGCAGTGAATTAGGGGGGGCGCAGACCCAGTACTTC. Its protein product is CASSELGGAQTQYF.

This clonotype was recorded a few times. The CDR3 is CASSRDPQGRDTQYF. The CDR3, as DNA: TGTGCCAGCAGCCGAGACCCCCAGGGTCGGGATACGCAGTATTTT. The chain is built from TRBV3-1 and TRBJ2-3; D is perhaps TRBD1 (5 bases). Looked up from germline, CDR1 is LGHDT and CDR2 is YNNKEL (reference sequence). V shed 4 bases and J shed 6 bases, with 17 bases lying between them. The CDR3 sequence is 15 residues long.

The sample holds a few counts of this clonotype. CDR3 DNA: TGTGCCAGCAGCCCACCACTAGCGGGAGGCTCCTACAATGAGCAGTTCTTC. Its translation is CASSPPLAGGSYNEQFF. J is TRBJ2-1 and V is TRBV3-1; 12 positions agree with TRBD2. The CDR3 is 17 residues long. After removal of 4 bases from V and 0 bases from J, the junction contained 4 bases not matched to a gene. Germline V gene data show CDR1 as LGHDT and CDR2 as YNNKEL (reference sequence).

The chain employs TRBV6-1 and TRBJ1-4; 8 bases line up with TRBD1. Germline V gives CDR1 MNHNS, CDR2 SASEGT. The CDR3 consists of 14 residues. V shed 5 bases, J shed 5 bases, and the junction held 4 bases outside the gene matches. DNA for the CDR3: TGTGCCAGCAGTCAGGGGGCTTGGAATGAAAAACTGTTTTTT. Translating it yields CASSQGAWNEKLFF.